Presented here are 17 T cell receptor beta chains from one specimen sequenced in a study of radiation and T cells in renal cell carcinoma. Documented time point: blood 2 weeks post-SBRT. Treatment indicated: 15 Gy SBRT to primary tumor, nephrectomy 4 weeks later. The method was immunoSEQ multiplex PCR; TCRdb's version includes in-frame clones alone and lacks a portion of them. Of 70,000 or so clones listed, 82% are singletons. Here the sequenced sample was blood, taken from a patient whose treatment included radiotherapy and nephrectomy. The origin of the receptors is a man aged 55 to 70 with renal cell carcinoma.

This clone turned up a few times. The rearrangement joins TRBV2 to TRBJ1-1; possible D gene TRBD1, 5 bases. V was clipped by 6 bases and J by 6 bases, with 14 bases between them. There are 13 residues in the CDR3. Germline CDR1 SNHLY, CDR2 FYNNEI. For the CDR3, the DNA is TGTGCCAGCAGGCGGGGGGGAGTCGCTGAAGCTTTCTTT. This sequence encodes CASRRGGVAEAFF.

The rearrangement links TRBV27 to TRBJ2-7, with 14 bases fitting TRBD2. Germline V gene sequence: CDR1 MNHEY, CDR2 SMNVEV (reference sequence). Trimming took 6 bases from V and 5 from J; bases not matched to a gene: 3. CDR3 size: 14 residues. The CDR3 spells CASSTTSGRDEQYF. CDR3 in DNA: TGTGCCAGCAGCACGACTAGCGGGAGGGACGAGCAGTACTTC.

The chain combines TRBV5-1 with TRBJ2-5; TRBD2 might be the D (6 bases). The ends were cut back, 4 bases at V and 1 base at J, with 14 bases in the middle. Per the germline V gene, CDR1 is SGHRS and CDR2 is YFSETQ. The CDR3 contains 15 residues. The CDR3 DNA reads as TGCGCCAGCAGCCCGGCCCCCGGGGGCCAAGAGACCCAGTACTTC. Translation gives CASSPAPGGQETQYF.

This rearrangement joins TRBV5-1 to TRBJ2-3; possibly TRBD1 for D (5 bases). Trimming took off 4 bases at V and 2 bases at J, with 11 bases between the two ends. The CDR3 is 14 amino acids. In germline, CDR1 is SGHRS, CDR2 YFSETQ. In nucleotides, the CDR3 is TGCGCCAGCAGCGTAGACAGCGCCACAGATACGCAGTATTTT. It translates to CASSVDSATDTQYF.

The chain employs TRBV6-1 and TRBJ1-1, with a possible D match to TRBD1 (5 bases). The germline V gene has CDR1 MNHNS and CDR2 SASEGT. The CDR3 runs 14 residues. Between the trimmed V and J ends, which lost 2 bases and 5 bases, there was a span of 12 bases. CDR3 in DNA: TGTGCCAGCAGTGAACAGGAGGGGCGGACTGAAGCTTTCTTT. This gives the protein CASSEQEGRTEAFF.

The V call is TRBV7-9, the J call TRBJ2-3, with TRBD2 matching over 10 bases. Per the germline V gene, CDR1 is SEHNR and CDR2 is FQNEAQ (reference sequence). V was clipped by 0 bases and J by 2 bases; unmatched bases: 2. The CDR3 runs to 16 residues. The CDR3 nucleotides read TGTGCCAGCAGCTTAGCCGGGACTAGCGACACAGATACGCAGTATTTT. This sequence encodes CASSLAGTSDTDTQYF.

The rearrangement uses TRBV5-6 and TRBJ2-7; 11 positions agree with TRBD2. The CDR3 sequence is 15 residues long. V dropped 4 bases and J dropped 2; count of bases not matched to a gene: 5. Germline V gene lookup returns CDR1 SGHDT and CDR2 YYEEEE. CDR3 amino acids: CASSPGLAETYEQYF. DNA for the CDR3: TGTGCCAGCAGCCCGGGACTAGCGGAAACCTACGAGCAGTACTTC.

The V call is TRBV5-1, the J call TRBJ1-2; D ambiguous. CDR1 and CDR2 from the germline V gene are SGHRS and YFSETQ. This CDR3 spans 13 amino acids. Trimming cost V 6 bases and J 7 bases, with 16 bases left between them. The CDR3 region is CASNPGFESGYTF. The CDR3 region has the DNA TGCGCCAGCAACCCCGGGTTTGAGTCTGGCTACACCTTC.

This clone was counted between two and nine times. The chain is built from TRBV10-3 and TRBJ2-3; 13 nucleotides match TRBD2. The V gene's germline CDR1 is ENHRY and CDR2 SYGVKD. Germline trimming cut 4 bases from V and 0 bases from J; bases unmatched to any gene: 7. CDR3 size: 18 residues. Written as DNA, the CDR3 is TGTGCCATCAGTGGTACTAGCGGGAGGGCCCCCAGCACAGATACGCAGTATTTT. Residues: CAISGTSGRAPSTDTQYF.

This clone was counted once. This same CDR3 is encoded by further DNA sequences in the sample. The chain employs TRBV7-8 and TRBJ2-7; D is unclear. With 1 base removed from V and 2 bases from J, the gap between germline ends came to 12 bases. The length of the CDR3 is 15 residues. Germline CDR1 and CDR2: SGHVS and FQNEAQ. This CDR3 reads CASSLGLYGAYEQYF. The CDR3 DNA is TGTGCCAGCAGCTTAGGACTCTATGGGGCCTACGAGCAGTACTTC.

The rearrangement joins TRBV15 to TRBJ1-4; D is ambiguous. The CDR3 is 17 amino acids. Trimming took off 1 base at V and 10 bases at J, with 22 bases between the two ends. Germline V gene lookup returns CDR1 LNHNV and CDR2 YYDKDF (reference sequence). Written as DNA, the CDR3 is TGTGCCACCAGCAGAGGAAGCGGTTTCGCCCCTAGCTCAAAACTGTTTTTT. Protein sequence: CATSRGSGFAPSSKLFF.

The J gene is TRBJ1-6, the V gene TRBV4-2; TRBD1 matches at 7 bases. This CDR3 has 14 amino acids. The germline CDR1 and CDR2 sequences are LGHNA and YNFKEQ. Germline trimming cut 5 bases from V and 7 bases from J; bases unmatched to any gene: 5. In DNA, the CDR3 is TGTGCCAGCAGCTCTAGCAGGGGGAATTCACCCCTCCACTTT. Its protein is CASSSSRGNSPLHF.

This clone appeared a few times. V is TRBV28 and J is TRBJ2-7, with D possibly being TRBD1 (5 bases). Trimming shortened V by 6 bases and J by 5 bases, and 8 bases separated the two germline ends. This CDR3 is built from 11 residues. Germline V gives CDR1 MDHEN, CDR2 SYDVKM. The CDR3 region is CASRSGNEQYF. The DNA for the CDR3 is TGTGCCAGCAGATCAGGGAACGAGCAGTACTTC.

The CDR3 here is CASSDRGKGSEKLFF. The DNA for the CDR3 is TGTGCCAGCAGTGACCGGGGGAAAGGATCTGAAAAACTGTTTTTT. The chain recombines TRBV6-1 with TRBJ1-4, with a possible D match to TRBD1 (5 bases). Germline CDR1 and CDR2: MNHNS and SASEGT. This CDR3 contains 15 residues. V dropped 3 bases and J dropped 7 bases, with 15 bases sitting between them.

This clone was detected only once. CDR3 loop: CASSLAGGFTYEQYF. CDR3 DNA: TGTGCCAGTAGTCTAGCGGGAGGGTTTACCTACGAGCAGTACTTC. The chain joins TRBV19 to TRBJ2-7; the match to TRBD2 covers 12 bases. J gave up 2 bases and V 5 bases, and 4 bases lay outside the gene matches. CDR1 is LNHDA and CDR2 is SQIVND in the germline V gene (reference sequence). CDR3 length equals 15 residues.

The chain has TRBV10-3 and TRBJ2-3; 7 bases are a match to TRBD2. Unmatched junction bases numbered 7, after V lost 4 bases and J lost 0 bases. CDR3 length equals 16 residues. Germline CDR1 ENHRY, CDR2 SYGVKD. CDR3 in DNA: TGTGCCATCAGTGTGTTCGCTAGCGGCAGCACAGATACGCAGTATTTT. It specifies CAISVFASGSTDTQYF.

CDR3 amino acids: CASTLVGVGELFF. The CDR3 DNA is TGTGCCAGCACACTCGTAGGGGTCGGGGAGCTGTTTTTT. The chain employs TRBV25-1 and TRBJ2-2, with D maybe TRBD1 (5 bases). There are 13 residues in the CDR3. The germline gives CDR1 MGHDK, CDR2 SYGVNS. V lost 7 bases, J lost 7 bases, and 13 bases lay in between.